These 12 T cell receptor beta chains share one sample of origin, sequenced in a study of T cell responses to AZD1222 COVID-19 vaccine. The table came from immunoSEQ multiplex PCR; TCRdb's copy has only in-frame clones and leaves some out. This table has approximately 96,000 clones, around 90% appearing once. This sample comprised peripheral blood, obtained 28 days after the second AZD1222 dose. The receptors originated from an adult who received the AZD1222 COVID-19 vaccine.

The chain joins TRBV5-1 to TRBJ2-2; a possible D gene is TRBD2 (5 bases). Germline V gene sequence: CDR1 SGHRS, CDR2 YFSETQ. The length of the CDR3 is 15 residues. Trimming left V 0 bases short and J 5 bases short, with 11 bases between. CDR3 region: CASSLGSSQTGELFF. The DNA of the CDR3 is TGCGCCAGCAGCTTGGGCTCTAGCCAGACCGGGGAGCTGTTTTTT. Complete variable domain (other parts from reference TRBV5-1 and TRBJ2-2): KAGVTQTPRYLIKTRGQQVTLSCSPISGHRSVSWYQQTPGQGLQFLFEYFSETQRNKGNFPGRFSGRQFSNSRSEMNVSTLELGDSALYLCASSLGSSQTGELFFGEGSRLTVL.

The chain is built from TRBV6-1 and TRBJ1-5; D remains unclear. The CDR3 is made up of 13 amino acids. Germline V gene data show CDR1 as MNHNS and CDR2 as SASEGT. V shed 3 bases and J shed 11 bases, with 14 bases lying between them. Here the CDR3 DNA reads TGTGCCAGCAGTGAGGCTTCGCTGGAGTCCCAGCATTTT. Its protein is CASSEASLESQHF.

This sequence joins TRBV3-1 (or the pseudogene TRBV3-2) and TRBJ1-5, with D maybe TRBD1 (5 bases). Germline lookup yields CDR1 LGHDT and CDR2 YNNKEL (reference sequence). V was pared by 5 bases and J by 0 bases, with 11 bases between. This CDR3 is 15 amino acids long. CDR3 sequence (DNA): TGTGCCAGCAGCGAGACAGTTAATAGCAATCAGCCCCAGCATTTT. Its protein product is CASSETVNSNQPQHF.

The table lists this clone with a count of one. This chain links TRBV18 with TRBJ2-7; 9 bases fit TRBD1. CDR1 is KGHSH, CDR2 LQKENI, per germline. The V segment lost 2 bases and the J segment 7 bases; nucleotides outside the gene matches: 9. The CDR3 is made up of 15 amino acids. CDR3: CASSPMKQGAGEQYF. The CDR3 coding sequence is TGTGCCAGCTCACCAATGAAACAGGGGGCAGGGGAGCAGTACTTC.

The chain uses TRBV19 and TRBJ2-1; 9 nucleotides line up with TRBD2. The CDR3 is 13 amino acids. Trimming cost V 1 base and J 15 bases; bases outside gene matches: 7. From germline, CDR1 is LNHDA and CDR2 SQIVND (reference sequence). CDR3 region: CASSIGVAGGLFF. The CDR3 coding sequence is TGTGCCAGTAGTATAGGGGTCGCGGGGGGGCTGTTCTTC.

The chain couples TRBV19 to TRBJ2-1; D call uncertain. Germline loops: CDR1 LNHDA, CDR2 SQIVND (reference sequence). The V and J ends lost 4 bases and 1 base respectively, with 23 bases between them. The CDR3 has 19 amino acids. For the CDR3, the DNA is TGTGCCAGTAGTAATGGAAACAAAATTCCAGGAAGGTCCTACAATGAGCAGTTCTTC. Encoded protein: CASSNGNKIPGRSYNEQFF.

The V call is TRBV2, the J call TRBJ2-3; TRBD2 matches at 9 bases. Germline assignment: CDR1 SNHLY and CDR2 FYNNEI. This CDR3 has 19 amino acids. V was pared by 0 bases and J by 0 bases, with 10 bases of the junction left unmatched. This chain's CDR3 is CASSEAVAGEITSTDTQYF. The CDR3 DNA is TGTGCCAGCAGTGAAGCGGTAGCGGGAGAGATAACTAGCACAGATACGCAGTATTTT.

The rearrangement joins TRBV9 to TRBJ1-3, with unresolved D. Looked up from germline, CDR1 is SGDLS and CDR2 is YYNGEE. The CDR3 is 14 residues long. V gave up 0 bases and J gave up 5 bases, with 9 bases separating them. The chain's CDR3 is CASSVVPHRNTIYF. For the CDR3, the DNA is TGTGCCAGCAGCGTAGTCCCGCATAGAAACACCATATATTTT.

As DNA, the CDR3 is TGTGCCAGCAGTCCCGTCGTCGAATTCTATGGCTACACCTTC. It specifies CASSPVVEFYGYTF. V and J are TRBV5-5 and TRBJ1-2, with D unclear. Germline loops: CDR1 SGHKS, CDR2 YYEKEE (reference sequence). The CDR3 has 14 residues. V gave up 5 bases and J gave up 4 bases, with 15 bases separating them. The whole variable domain, filled in from reference TRBV5-5 and TRBJ1-2, reads DAGVTQSPTHLIKTRGQQVTLRCSPISGHKSVSWYQQVLGQGPQFIFQYYEKEERGRGNFPDRFSARQFPNYSSELNVNALLLGDSALYLCASSPVVEFYGYTFGSGTRLTVV.

The rearrangement uses TRBV18 and TRBJ2-3; perhaps TRBD1 as D (6 bases). The CDR3 is made up of 15 amino acids. Trimming took off 4 bases at V and 0 bases at J, with 11 bases between the two ends. CDR1 and CDR2 from the germline V gene are KGHSH and LQKENI. Here the CDR3 reads CASSLQGRSTDTQYF. The CDR3 coding sequence is TGTGCCAGCTCACTACAGGGACGGAGCACAGATACGCAGTATTTT.

This clone was detected a few times. The chain employs TRBV27 and TRBJ1-6; D is possibly TRBD1 (5 bases). V was shortened by 3 bases and J by 0 bases, with 15 bases between the two germline ends. The CDR3 spans 18 residues. Germline CDR1 is MNHEY and CDR2 is SMNVEV (reference sequence). CDR3 loop: CASSFRVAASSYNSPLHF. The CDR3 bases are TGTGCCAGCAGTTTCAGGGTGGCGGCCAGCTCCTATAATTCACCCCTCCACTTT.

This sequence joins TRBV27 and TRBJ1-5; D not resolved. The V gene's germline CDR1 is MNHEY and CDR2 SMNVEV (reference sequence). This CDR3 region has 12 residues. With 2 bases removed from V and 9 bases from J, the gap between germline ends came to 8 bases. CDR3 sequence (DNA): TGTGCCAGCAGTTTACGAAAGGGGCCCCAGCATTTT. Protein sequence: CASSLRKGPQHF.